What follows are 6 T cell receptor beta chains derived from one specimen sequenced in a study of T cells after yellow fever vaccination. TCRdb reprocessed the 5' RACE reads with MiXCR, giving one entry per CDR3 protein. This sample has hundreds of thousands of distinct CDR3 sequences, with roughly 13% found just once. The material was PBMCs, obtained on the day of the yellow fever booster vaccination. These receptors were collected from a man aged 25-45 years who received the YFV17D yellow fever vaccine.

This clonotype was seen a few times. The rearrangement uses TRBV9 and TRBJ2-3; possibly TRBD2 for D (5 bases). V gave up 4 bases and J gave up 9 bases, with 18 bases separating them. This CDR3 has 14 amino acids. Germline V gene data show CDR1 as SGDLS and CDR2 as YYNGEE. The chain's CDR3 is CASSQDLVPGTQYF. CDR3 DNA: TGTGCCAGCAGCCAGGACCTCGTACCGGGGACGCAGTATTTT.

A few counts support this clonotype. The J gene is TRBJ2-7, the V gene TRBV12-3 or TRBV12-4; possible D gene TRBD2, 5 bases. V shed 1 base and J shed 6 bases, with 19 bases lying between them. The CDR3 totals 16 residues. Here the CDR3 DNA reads TGTGCCAGCAGTTTAGGGATCCGGGGTTCTGCAGCCGAGCAGTACTTC. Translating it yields CASSLGIRGSAAEQYF.

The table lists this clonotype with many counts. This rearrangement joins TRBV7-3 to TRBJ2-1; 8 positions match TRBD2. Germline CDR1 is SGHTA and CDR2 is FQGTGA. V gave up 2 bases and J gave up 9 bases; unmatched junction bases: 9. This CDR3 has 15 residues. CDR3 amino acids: CASSLLTSGGSEQFF. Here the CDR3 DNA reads TGTGCCAGCAGCTTATTAACTAGCGGTGGGAGTGAGCAGTTCTTC.

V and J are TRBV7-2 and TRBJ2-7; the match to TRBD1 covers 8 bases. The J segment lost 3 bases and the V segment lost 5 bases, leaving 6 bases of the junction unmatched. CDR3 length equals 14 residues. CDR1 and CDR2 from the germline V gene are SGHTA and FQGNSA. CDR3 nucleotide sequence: TGTGCCAGCAGCACAAGACAGGGGCACTACGAGCAGTACTTC. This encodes CASSTRQGHYEQYF.

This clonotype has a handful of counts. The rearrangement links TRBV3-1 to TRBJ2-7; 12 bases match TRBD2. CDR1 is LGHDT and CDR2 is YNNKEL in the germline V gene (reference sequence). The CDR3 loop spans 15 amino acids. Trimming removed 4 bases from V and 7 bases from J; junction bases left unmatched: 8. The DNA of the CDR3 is TGTGCCAGCAGCCCGACTAGCGGGAGTGTGAGTGAGCAGTACTTC. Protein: CASSPTSGSVSEQYF.

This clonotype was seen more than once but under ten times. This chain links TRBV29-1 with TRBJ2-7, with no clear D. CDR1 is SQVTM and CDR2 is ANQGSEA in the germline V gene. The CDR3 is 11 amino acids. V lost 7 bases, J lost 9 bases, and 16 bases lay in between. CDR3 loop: CSGTEPSGQYF. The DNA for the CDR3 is TGCAGCGGAACCGAACCTTCCGGGCAGTACTTC.